What follows are 22 T cell receptor beta chains derived from one specimen sequenced in a study of T cell repertoires in ileal Crohn's disease. Profiling relied on immunoSEQ multiplex PCR, and the TCRdb table lists in-frame clones only, not all of them. The sample holds 3,500 or so clones, around 70% seen once. Noted time point: neoterminal ileum biopsy at postoperative endoscopy, about 6 months after surgery. Source material: ileal tissue. The source is an adult with Crohn's disease.

The chain uses TRBV7-9 and TRBJ1-5, with D perhaps matching TRBD1 (5 bases). Trimming shortened V by 10 bases and J by 4 bases, and 11 bases separated the two germline ends. The length of the CDR3 is 12 residues. Germline CDR1 is SEHNR and CDR2 is FQNEAQ (reference sequence). The DNA for the CDR3 is TGTGCCATCGGGGGGGGAAATCAGCCCCAGCATTTT. Translated, it gives CAIGGGNQPQHF.

Remarks on this clone: The same CDR3 also results from other DNA sequences found in this sample. The chain carries TRBV29-1 and TRBJ2-7, with 9 positions matching TRBD1. Germline V gene sequence: CDR1 SQVTM, CDR2 ANQGSEA. V shed 6 bases and J 4 bases; nucleotides not matched to a gene: 7. The length of the CDR3 is 13 residues. CDR3 residues: CSVETGGRYEQYF. For the CDR3, the DNA is TGCAGCGTAGAGACAGGGGGACGTTACGAGCAGTACTTC.

This clone appeared a single time. The chain couples TRBV6-1 to TRBJ1-2; weak D call: TRBD1 (6 bases). Per the germline V gene, CDR1 is MNHNS and CDR2 is SASEGT. Trimming took off 7 bases at V and 4 bases at J, with 19 bases between the two ends. This CDR3 spans 15 amino acids. CDR3 sequence reads: CASTLTGGRPYGYTF. In DNA, the CDR3 is TGTGCCAGCACCCTCACGGGGGGGCGGCCCTATGGCTACACCTTC.

CDR3 bases: TGTGCCAGCAGTTTATACCCGACAAGCTCCTACGAGCAGTACTTC. Its translation is CASSLYPTSSYEQYF. The rearrangement uses TRBV27 and TRBJ2-7; D not resolved. Deletions cut 1 base from V and 0 bases from J, with 10 bases between. CDR3 length: 15 residues. Germline V CDR1 and CDR2: MNHEY, SMNVEV (reference sequence).

The V gene is TRBV5-6, the J gene TRBJ2-7; TRBD1 agrees at 10 bases. CDR3 length equals 14 residues. Germline lookup yields CDR1 SGHDT and CDR2 YYEEEE. V lost 3 bases and J lost 5; bases outside the gene matches: 5. DNA for the CDR3: TGTGCCAGCAGCTGGGGGACAGGGGAACACGAGCAGTACTTC. Protein product: CASSWGTGEHEQYF.

The rearrangement links TRBV30 to TRBJ1-1; no clear D gene. Germline CDR1 and CDR2: GTSNPN and SVGIG (reference sequence). Trimming cost V 1 base and J 7 bases, with 16 bases left between them. This CDR3 contains 14 residues. This chain's CDR3 is CAWSGALSTSEAFF. The CDR3 nucleotides are TGTGCCTGGAGTGGTGCTCTCTCAACGAGTGAAGCTTTCTTT. The full variable domain, completed using reference TRBV30 and TRBJ1-1, is SQTIHQWPATLVQPVGSPLSLECTVEGTSNPNLYWYRQAAGRGLQLLFYSVGIGQISSEVPQNLSASRPQDRQFILSSKKLLLSDSGFYLCAWSGALSTSEAFFGQGTRLTVV.

J is TRBJ2-5 and V is TRBV19; 7 bases are shared with TRBD1. The J call may be faulty, since TRBJ2-7 better matches the DNA end. The CDR3 extends over 14 amino acids. Germline V gene data show CDR1 as LNHDA and CDR2 as SQIVND (reference sequence). DNA for the CDR3: TGTGCCAGTAGGGGTGGACAGGACTCCTACGAGCAGTACTTC. As protein: CASRGGQDSYEQYF.

This clone was counted a few times. V and J are TRBV6-4 and TRBJ1-5; 8 nucleotides match TRBD1. The CDR3 is made up of 17 amino acids. Germline CDR1 reads MRHNA; CDR2 reads SNTAGT. V was pared by 2 bases and J by 0 bases, with 6 bases of the junction left unmatched. CDR3 sequence reads: CASSDNSGGNSNQPQHF. The CDR3 DNA reads TGTGCCAGCAGTGACAACTCAGGGGGCAATAGCAATCAGCCCCAGCATTTT.

The chain joins TRBV11-3 to TRBJ2-5; 11 bases are shared with TRBD1. The CDR3 is made up of 13 amino acids. Trimming removed 3 bases from V and 7 bases from J; junction bases left unmatched: 1. Per germline, CDR1 SGHNT and CDR2 YENEEA. The CDR3, as DNA: TGTGCCAGCAGCTTCGGGACAGGGGGGACCCAGTACTTC. Translated, it gives CASSFGTGGTQYF.

This clone is large in the sample. The chain couples TRBV5-4 to TRBJ2-2, with D maybe TRBD2 (5 bases). This CDR3 contains 14 residues. V was shortened by 3 bases and J by 6 bases, with 12 bases between the two germline ends. Germline loops: CDR1 SGHNT, CDR2 YYREEE (reference sequence). CDR3: CASSSGVAAGELFF. CDR3 DNA: TGTGCCAGCAGCTCCGGGGTGGCCGCCGGGGAGCTGTTTTTT.

This clone was counted only a few times. The chain recombines TRBV6-6 with TRBJ1-1; weak D call: TRBD1 (6 bases). This CDR3 is 13 amino acids long. Between the trimmed V and J ends, which lost 4 bases and 3 bases, there was a span of 9 bases. Per the germline V gene, CDR1 is MNHNY and CDR2 is SVGAGI (reference sequence). For the CDR3, the DNA is TGTGCCAGCAGTTTGGGGGCGGACACTGAAGCTTTCTTT. This codes for CASSLGADTEAFF.

The V call is TRBV9, the J call TRBJ1-5, with 7 bases that match TRBD1. The V segment lost 3 bases and the J segment 1 base; nucleotides outside the gene matches: 1. Germline lookup yields CDR1 SGDLS and CDR2 YYNGEE. This CDR3 has 14 amino acids. The CDR3 nucleotides read TGTGCCAGCAGCGGGGGACAGAGCAATCAGCCCCAGCATTTT. Amino acid sequence: CASSGGQSNQPQHF. Based on the CDR3 plus reference TRBV9 and TRBJ1-5, the full variable domain is DSGVTQTPKHLITATGQRVTLRCSPRSGDLSVYWYQQSLDQGLQFLIQYYNGEERAKGNILERFSAQQFPDLHSELNLSSLELGDSALYFCASSGGQSNQPQHFGDGTRLSIL.

The genes are TRBV27 and TRBJ2-7; TRBD2 agrees at 10 bases. This CDR3 is built from 14 residues. Germline V lookup: CDR1 MNHEY, CDR2 SMNVEV (reference sequence). V trimming: 6 bases; J trimming: 2 bases; junction bases outside the gene matches: 4. CDR3 DNA: TGTGCCAGCAGCGCTAGCGGGAGCGCCTACGAGCAGTACTTC. Translating gives CASSASGSAYEQYF.

This clone was picked up one time. The chain is built from TRBV6-1 and TRBJ2-7, with a possible D match to TRBD2 (5 bases). V lost 6 bases, J lost 0 bases, and 12 bases lay in between. The CDR3 is 14 residues long. Germline V gene lookup returns CDR1 MNHNS and CDR2 SASEGT. This CDR3 is CASSPDGNSYEQYF. The CDR3 bases are TGTGCCAGCAGCCCGGACGGGAACTCCTACGAGCAGTACTTC.

V gene TRBV5-6 combines with J gene TRBJ2-5; 9 positions agree with TRBD2. Germline assignment: CDR1 SGHDT and CDR2 YYEEEE. Trimming at V came to 0 bases and at J to 5 bases, leaving 2 bases not matched to a gene. The CDR3 runs 14 residues. CDR3 residues: CASSLASGRETQYF. CDR3 DNA: TGTGCCAGCAGCTTGGCCAGCGGGAGGGAGACCCAGTACTTC. The full variable domain, with the rest looked up from reference TRBV5-6 and TRBJ2-5, is DAGVTQSPTHLIKTRGQQVTLRCSPKSGHDTVSWYQQALGQGPQFIFQYYEEEERQRGNFPDRFSGHQFPNYSSELNVNALLLGDSALYLCASSLASGRETQYFGPGTRLLVL.

The gene calls are TRBV7-3 and TRBJ2-2; a possible D gene is TRBD2 (6 bases). CDR1 is SGHTA, CDR2 FQGTGA, per germline. Deletions cut 1 base from V and 6 bases from J, with 9 bases between. The CDR3 is 14 amino acids. CDR3 nucleotide sequence: TGTGCCAGCAGCTTAAGCGGGACGGCCGGGGAGCTGTTTTTT. This gives the protein CASSLSGTAGELFF. Filled out from reference TRBV7-3 and TRBJ2-2, the complete variable domain reads GAGVSQTPSNKVTEKGKYVELRCDPISGHTALYWYRQSLGQGPEFLIYFQGTGAADDSGLPNDRFFAVRPEGSVSTLKIQRTERGDSAVYLCASSLSGTAGELFFGEGSRLTVL.

Regarding this clone: The same CDR3 also results from other DNA sequences found in this sample. The genes are TRBV11-2 and TRBJ2-7, with D perhaps matching TRBD2 (6 bases). V was trimmed by 5 bases and J by 0 bases, leaving 8 bases between them. The CDR3 has 13 amino acids. Germline V gene data show CDR1 as SGHAT and CDR2 as FQNNGV. The CDR3 bases are TGTGCCAGCAGCCTGGGGGGCTCCTACGAGCAGTACTTC. Protein: CASSLGGSYEQYF.

As concerns this clone: The same CDR3 arises from other DNA sequences in this sample as well. The chain links TRBV29-1 to TRBJ2-7; possibly TRBD2 for D (5 bases). Germline V lookup: CDR1 SQVTM, CDR2 ANQGSEA. V lost 1 base to trimming and J lost 3 bases, with 7 bases between them. This CDR3 is built from 12 residues. The CDR3 DNA reads TGCAGCGTTGAAGTACGGGACTACGAGCAGTACTTC. Protein sequence: CSVEVRDYEQYF.

CDR3 in DNA: TGTGCCAGCAGCATGCCCGGGGGGGGGCACTCTGGAAACACCATATATTTT. Protein sequence: CASSMPGGGHSGNTIYF. The V and J genes are TRBV7-6 and TRBJ1-3; possible D gene TRBD1, 6 bases. CDR3 length equals 17 residues. V lost 5 bases to trimming and J lost 0 bases, with 17 bases between them. Germline V gives CDR1 SGHVS, CDR2 FNYEAQ.

The rearrangement joins TRBV7-3 to TRBJ2-7; 8 bases match TRBD2. After removal of 1 base from V and 5 bases from J, the junction contained 1 base not matched to a gene. In germline, CDR1 is SGHTA, CDR2 FQGTGA. This CDR3 is built from 13 residues. CDR3 sequence: CASSLRRGDEQYF. For the CDR3, the DNA is TGTGCCAGCAGCTTAAGGCGGGGGGACGAGCAGTACTTC.

The rearrangement links TRBV5-1 to TRBJ2-2; tentative D call: TRBD2 (6 bases). Between the trimmed V and J ends, which lost 1 base and 3 bases, there was a span of 10 bases. This CDR3 comprises 15 residues. The V gene's germline CDR1 is SGHRS and CDR2 YFSETQ. CDR3 DNA: TGCGCCAGCAGCTTGTGGGGGGAGGACACCGGGGAGCTGTTTTTT. Its protein product is CASSLWGEDTGELFF.

Concerning this clone itself: At the DNA level, this CDR3 is encoded by other sequences in the same sample as well. The chain is built from TRBV5-4 and TRBJ2-2, with D possibly matching TRBD2 (5 bases). The V and J ends lost 4 bases and 5 bases respectively, with 12 bases between them. The germline V gene has CDR1 SGHNT and CDR2 YYREEE (reference sequence). This CDR3 contains 14 residues. CDR3 sequence: CASSPGVATGELFF. The CDR3 bases are TGTGCCAGCAGCCCCGGGGTAGCGACCGGGGAGCTGTTTTTT.